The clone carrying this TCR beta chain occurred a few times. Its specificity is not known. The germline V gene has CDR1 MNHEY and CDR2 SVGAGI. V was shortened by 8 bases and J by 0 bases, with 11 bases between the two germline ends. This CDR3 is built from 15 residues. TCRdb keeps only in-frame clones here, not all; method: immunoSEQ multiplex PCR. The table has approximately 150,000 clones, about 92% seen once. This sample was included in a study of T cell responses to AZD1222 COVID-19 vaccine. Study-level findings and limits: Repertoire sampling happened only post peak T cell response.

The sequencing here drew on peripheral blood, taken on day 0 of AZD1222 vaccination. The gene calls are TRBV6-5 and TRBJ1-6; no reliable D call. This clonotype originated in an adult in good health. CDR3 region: CASAMQSSYNSPLHF. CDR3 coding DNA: TGTGCCAGCGCGATGCAGAGCTCCTATAATTCACCCCTCCACTTT.